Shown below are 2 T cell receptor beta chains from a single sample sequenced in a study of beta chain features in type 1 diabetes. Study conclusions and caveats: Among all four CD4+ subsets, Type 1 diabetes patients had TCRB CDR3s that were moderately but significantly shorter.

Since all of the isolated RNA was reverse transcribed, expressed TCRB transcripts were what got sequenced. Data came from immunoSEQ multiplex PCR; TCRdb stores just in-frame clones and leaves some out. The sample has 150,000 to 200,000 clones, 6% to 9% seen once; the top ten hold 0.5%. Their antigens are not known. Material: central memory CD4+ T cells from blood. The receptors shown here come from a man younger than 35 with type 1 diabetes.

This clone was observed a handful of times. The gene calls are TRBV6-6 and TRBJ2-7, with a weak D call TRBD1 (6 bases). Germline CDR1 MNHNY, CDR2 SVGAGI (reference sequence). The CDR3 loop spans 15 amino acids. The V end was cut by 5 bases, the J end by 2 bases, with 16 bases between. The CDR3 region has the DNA TGTGCCAGCAGTCCACCATCAGGACAGCCCTACGAGCAGTACTTC. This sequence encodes CASSPPSGQPYEQYF.

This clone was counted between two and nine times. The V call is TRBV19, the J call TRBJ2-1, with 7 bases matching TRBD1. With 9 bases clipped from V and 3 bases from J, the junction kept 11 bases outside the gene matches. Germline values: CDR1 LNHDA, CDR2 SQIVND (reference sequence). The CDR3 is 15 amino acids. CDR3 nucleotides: TGTGCCAGCGCCACTGGGACAGAAATCTACAATGAGCAGTTCTTC. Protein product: CASATGTEIYNEQFF.